The 10 T cell receptor beta chains given below trace back to one sample, sequenced in a study of T-cell reconstitution after alpha-beta-depleted transplantation in children. Preparation of the TCRbeta library involved a method that used unique molecular identifiers. Using its own MiXCR run on the PCR reads, TCRdb lists one record per CDR3 protein. The data contain some 500,000 distinct CDR3 sequences, approximately 20% of them singletons. Specimen: PBMCs from the stem cell graft donor, collected from the stem cell graft. The source of these receptors is a human donor who donated a stem cell graft to a child with acute lymphoblastic leukemia.

This chain joins TRBV12-3 or TRBV12-4 and TRBJ1-3; TRBD1 is a possible D gene (5 bases). The CDR3 runs 15 residues. V dropped 3 bases and J dropped 2 bases, with 11 bases sitting between them. The chain's CDR3 is CASSLEGNPGNTIYF. DNA for the CDR3: TGTGCCAGCAGTTTGGAGGGGAACCCTGGAAACACCATATATTTT.

This chain connects TRBV24-1 to TRBJ2-1; possibly TRBD1 for D (6 bases). This CDR3 is 12 amino acids long. Trimming pared 3 bases from V and 10 bases from J, leaving 9 bases between. Looked up from germline, CDR1 is KGHDR and CDR2 is SFDVKD. The CDR3 is CATSDGTLEQFF. The CDR3, as DNA: TGTGCCACCAGTGATGGGACATTAGAGCAGTTCTTC.

The chain links TRBV7-9 to TRBJ1-4; 7 bases line up with TRBD1. The CDR3 is 13 residues long. The V gene end was trimmed by 8 bases and the J gene end by 4 bases; junction bases not matched to a gene: 4. Germline CDR1 SEHNR, CDR2 FQNEAQ (reference sequence). CDR3 DNA: TGTGCCAGCCAGGGACAGAATAATGAAAAACTGTTTTTT. It encodes CASQGQNNEKLFF.

In this sample, this clonotype turned up a few times. The chain joins TRBV29-1 to TRBJ2-3, with D hard to call. Trimming took 2 bases from V and 0 from J, leaving 3 bases between them. The CDR3 contains 12 residues. CDR1 is SQVTM and CDR2 is ANQGSEA in the germline V gene. The DNA of the CDR3 is TGCAGCGTTGAACTCAGCACAGATACGCAGTATTTT. The encoded protein is CSVELSTDTQYF.

This clonotype came up a few times. V usage is TRBV12-3 or TRBV12-4 and J usage is TRBJ2-7; D is uncertain. The CDR3 sequence is 13 residues long. The V end lost 6 bases, the J end lost 0 bases, and 9 bases lay between the germline ends. CDR3 nucleotide sequence: TGTGCCAGCAGGCCCCTTAGCTCCTACGAGCAGTACTTC. It translates to CASRPLSSYEQYF.

This clonotype was counted only a few times. The CDR3 coding sequence is TGCGCCAGCCAACTAGAAGGGCCAGATACGCAGTATTTT. This sequence encodes CASQLEGPDTQYF. The V call is TRBV5-1, the J call TRBJ2-3; the D gene is possibly TRBD2 (5 bases). Germline V gives CDR1 SGHRS, CDR2 YFSETQ. V was shortened by 7 bases and J by 4 bases, with 13 bases between the two germline ends. The CDR3 spans 13 residues.

This chain connects TRBV20-1 to TRBJ2-7, with D tentatively TRBD2 (7 bases). Germline V lookup: CDR1 DFQATT, CDR2 SNEGSKA (reference sequence). Trimming stripped 6 bases from V and 3 bases from J, with 21 bases between. The CDR3 has 15 amino acids. CDR3 sequence: CSASPFAGADYEQYF. The CDR3 bases are TGCAGTGCCTCCCCGTTCGCGGGGGCGGACTACGAGCAGTACTTC.

The chain links TRBV2 to TRBJ2-2; tentatively, D is TRBD2 (5 bases). Trimming shortened V by 3 bases and J by 4 bases, and 12 bases separated the two germline ends. The CDR3 runs 15 residues. Germline CDR1 is SNHLY and CDR2 is FYNNEI. In nucleotides, the CDR3 is TGTGCCAGCAGTGAGGAAGGGAGTCCCACCGGGGAGCTGTTTTTT. Its protein is CASSEEGSPTGELFF.

The genes are TRBV7-9 and TRBJ1-1, with D possibly being TRBD1 (6 bases). The germline gives CDR1 SEHNR, CDR2 FQNEAQ (reference sequence). The CDR3 covers 15 residues. Trimming stripped 4 bases from V and 4 bases from J, with 16 bases between. This CDR3 reads CASSYPQGLGTEAFF. In nucleotides, the CDR3 is TGTGCCAGCAGCTACCCCCAGGGGTTGGGCACTGAAGCTTTCTTT.

In its sample, this clonotype was seen a few times. In nucleotides, the CDR3 is TGTGCCAGTGAGGGGCTAGCCGGGGAGCTGTTTTTT. Its protein product is CASEGLAGELFF. The chain combines TRBV5-6 with TRBJ2-2, with D tentatively TRBD1 or TRBD2 (5 bases each). CDR3 length: 12 residues. V was cut by 8 bases and J by 6 bases, with 11 bases left in between. Germline loops: CDR1 SGHDT, CDR2 YYEEEE.